This TCR beta chain was recorded in a study of OX40 agonist ivuxolimab in advanced cancers. Looking at the study overall: Three individuals attained partial responses, comprising one hepatocellular carcinoma case and two cutaneous melanoma cases. General study results and limits: Among the lowest peripheral clonal expansion occurred in 0.1-3.0 mg/kg partial responders. Mean expanded clone counts were higher in CD8+ than CD4+ T cells.

The repertoire was sequenced with immunoSEQ multiplex PCR; TCRdb's copy has only in-frame clones and lacks some. The data show around 30,000 clones, with over 75% seen just once and roughly 22% held by the top ten. On this clone: As yet, its antigen is unknown.

V lost 3 bases and J lost 10; bases outside the gene matches: 10. The CDR3 consists of 16 residues. The germline V gene encodes CDR1 MNHNY and CDR2 SVGAGI (reference sequence). The clonotype originates from an adult with an advanced solid tumor such as melanoma, head and neck, liver or kidney cancer. The specimen comprised CD4+ or CD8+ T cells sorted from blood, sampled in a trial of the OX40 agonist ivuxolimab. The gene calls are TRBV6-6 and TRBJ1-6; 9 nucleotides match TRBD1. Here the CDR3 DNA reads TGTGCCAGCAGTTATCCCGGGACAGGGTCTGGGTCACCCCTCCACTTT. Encoded protein: CASSYPGTGSGSPLHF.